This T cell receptor beta chain was sequenced in a study of beta chain features in type 1 diabetes. Every single donor gave one heparinised blood draw, and these averaged about 116 mL. Cell sorting via CD45RO/CCR7/CD25/CD127/CD95/CD27 was performed to obtain CD4+ naive, central memory, regulatory and stem cell-like memory cells. This clone came up a few times. The isolated RNA, all of it, was reverse transcribed, so expressed TCRB transcripts were what got sequenced. Sequencing used immunoSEQ multiplex PCR; TCRdb keeps in-frame clones, though not all of them. The table shows 900,000 or so clones, with about a sixth occurring only once. The CDR3 consists of 14 residues. Germline lookup yields CDR1 MNHNY and CDR2 SVGAGI (reference sequence). Between the trimmed V and J ends, which lost 4 bases and 2 bases, there was a span of 11 bases.

Sequenced input: naive CD4+ T cells from blood. This TCR came from a woman aged 18 to 35 in good health. The chain has TRBV6-6 and TRBJ1-2; D is perhaps TRBD1 (5 bases). The CDR3 DNA follows: TGTGCCAGCAGTTCTCCGGGACGGAACTATGGCTACACCTTC. Translating it yields CASSSPGRNYGYTF.